These T cell receptor beta chains were read from a single sample in a study of human T cells and chemical hapten exposure. A single record per CDR3 protein comes from TCRdb applying MiXCR to the RACE reads. The table has over 35,000 distinct CDR3 sequences, 3.7% seen once. The sequenced sample consisted of whole blood. All receptors come from a human donor in good health. Some clones in this sample may be carry-over from other donors' samples. Both conserved end residues are part of each CDR3. A D gene is named only where the DNA matches it firmly.

V | D | CDR3
TRBV28 | TRBD1 | CASSWTGNQPQHF
TRBV20-1 | . | CSARGTQPNPGNTIYF
TRBV7-4 | . | CASSLTQGSNYGYTF
TRBV6-2/TRBV6-3 | . | CASSRNQETQYF
TRBV20-1 | . | CSARKGRSLHF
TRBV20-1 | . | CSARDRSNLPTDTQYF
TRBV10-3 | TRBD1 | CAAHGTGINTGELFF
TRBV12-3/TRBV12-4 | . | CASSSQGTGELFF
TRBV5-4 | TRBD2 | CASSLPSGPQETQYF
TRBV5-4 | TRBD1 | CASSLVGRGPDTQYF
TRBV28 | . | CASSLDSRKRAFF
TRBV28 | . | CASSEMGSSNEKLFF
TRBV2 | . | CASSVSGDTDGYTF
TRBV6-1 | . | CASSEVVGPAGTGELFF
TRBV11-2 | . | CASSSARRPMTAFF
TRBV6-5 | TRBD2 | CASSYSQSGIYNEQFF
TRBV7-8 | TRBD1 | CASTQGDGLFYGYTF
TRBV4-2 | . | CASSHSRQGGYEQYF